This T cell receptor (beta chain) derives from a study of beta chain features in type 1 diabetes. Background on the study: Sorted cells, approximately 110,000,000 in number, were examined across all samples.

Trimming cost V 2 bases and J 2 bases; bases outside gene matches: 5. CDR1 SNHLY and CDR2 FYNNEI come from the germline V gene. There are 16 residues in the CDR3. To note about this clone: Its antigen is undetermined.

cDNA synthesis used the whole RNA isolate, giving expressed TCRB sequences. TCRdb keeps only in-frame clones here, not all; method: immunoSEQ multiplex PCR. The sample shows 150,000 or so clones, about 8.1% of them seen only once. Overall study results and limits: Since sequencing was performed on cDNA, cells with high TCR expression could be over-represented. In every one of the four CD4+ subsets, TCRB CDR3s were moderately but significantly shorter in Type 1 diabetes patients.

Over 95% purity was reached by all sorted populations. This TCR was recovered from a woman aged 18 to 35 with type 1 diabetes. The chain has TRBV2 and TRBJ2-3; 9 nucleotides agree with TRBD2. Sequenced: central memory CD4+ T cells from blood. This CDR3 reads CASSERLAGSTDTQYF. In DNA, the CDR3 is TGTGCCAGCAGTGAAAGGCTAGCGGGGTCCACAGATACGCAGTATTTT. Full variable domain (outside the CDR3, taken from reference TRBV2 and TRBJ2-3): EPEVTQTPSHQVTQMGQEVILRCVPISNHLYFYWYRQILGQKVEFLVSFYNNEISEKSEIFDDQFSVERPDGSNFTLKIRSTKLEDSAMYFCASSERLAGSTDTQYFGPGTRLTVL.